The present entry profiles one TCR beta chain with its context. Sequencing was performed with immunoSEQ multiplex PCR; in TCRdb, only in-frame clones are kept and a portion is missing. The sample yields roughly 96,000 clones, about 79% seen once. These data originate in a study of glioma-infiltrating T cells after dendritic cell vaccination. As for the study in general: Samples are from glioblastoma patients in Phase I and II dendritic cell vaccine trials.

V dropped 11 bases and J dropped 3 bases, with 17 bases sitting between them. Germline lookup yields CDR1 SGHTA and CDR2 FQGTGA. CDR3 length: 14 residues. The V gene is TRBV7-3, the J gene TRBJ1-5, with D perhaps TRBD1 (6 bases). The clonotype originates from a human donor with glioblastoma. Sequencing was performed on blood, taken before dendritic cell vaccination. The CDR3 sequence: CAPAEGDDNQPQHF. Written as DNA, the CDR3 is TGTGCCCCCGCAGAGGGGGATGACAATCAGCCCCAGCATTTT.